This T cell receptor beta chain was observed in a study of CD8 T cells in Susac syndrome. Sequencing of TCR beta covered CD8+ and CD4+ T cells obtained from blood. Included as multiple sclerosis controls were treatment-naive patients who had stable or active relapsing-remitting disease. The CD8+ and CD4+ T cells were isolated magnetically using a negative isolation approach, whereas the TEMRA cells were enriched by FACS. V lost 7 bases and J lost 6; bases outside the gene matches: 11. CDR3 length: 15 amino acids. Germline V gene sequence: CDR1 MNHNS, CDR2 SASEGT. With random hexamers, reverse transcription was performed on roughly 0.5 to 1 ug of RNA. The authors amplified TCR beta CDR3 across 54 Vbeta and 13 Jbeta using immunoSEQ multiplex PCR. A single record per CDR3 protein comes from TCRdb applying MiXCR to the immunoSEQ multiplex PCR reads. This table has 400,000 to 550,000 distinct CDR3 sequences, more than 80% appearing once.

This clonotype was seen more than once but under ten times. The sample comprised CD8+ T cells from PBMCs. This chain uses TRBV6-1 with TRBJ1-5; 8 nucleotides line up with TRBD1. The clonotype originates from a human donor with multiple sclerosis. Here the CDR3 reads CASIITQGAGQPQHF. CDR3 in DNA: TGTGCCAGCATTATAACCCAGGGGGCGGGTCAGCCCCAGCATTTT.